These 17 T cell receptor beta chains share one sample of origin, sequenced in a study of T-cell reconstitution after alpha-beta-depleted transplantation in children. A TCRbeta library incorporating unique molecular identifiers was prepared. TCRdb analysed the PCR reads with MiXCR anew, one entry per CDR3 protein. The sample records about 540,000 distinct CDR3 sequences, roughly 18% being singletons. Sequences were derived from PBMCs from the stem cell graft donor, sampled from the stem cell graft. These receptors were obtained from a human donor who donated a stem cell graft to a child with acute lymphoblastic leukemia.

This clonotype came up a few times. This chain joins TRBV29-1 and TRBJ2-7, with unresolved D. The germline V gene has CDR1 SQVTM and CDR2 ANQGSEA. This CDR3 has 11 amino acids. With 4 bases removed from V and 3 bases from J, the gap between germline ends came to 7 bases. The CDR3 here is CSVAIIYEQYF. CDR3 sequence (DNA): TGCAGCGTTGCTATCATCTACGAGCAGTACTTC.

CDR3 sequence reads: CASSLGTFLGALSGNTIYF. CDR3 nucleotide sequence: TGTGCCAGCAGCCTCGGGACATTTTTGGGGGCTCTCTCTGGAAACACCATATATTTT. The rearrangement joins TRBV6-2 or TRBV6-3 to TRBJ1-3; maybe TRBD1 (6 bases). The CDR3 has 19 residues. Germline V gives CDR1 MNHEY, CDR2 SVGEGT. The V gene lost 6 bases and the J gene lost 0 bases, with 24 bases spanning the gap.

This clonotype was picked up a small number of times. The chain uses TRBV29-1 and TRBJ1-2, with 7 bases matching TRBD1. Looked up from germline, CDR1 is SQVTM and CDR2 is ANQGSEA. Trimming took 6 bases from V and 6 from J; bases not matched to a gene: 7. The CDR3 loop spans 12 amino acids. CDR3 protein: CSVSTGLHGYTF. The CDR3 DNA reads TGCAGCGTATCGACAGGGTTGCATGGCTACACCTTC.

The V call is TRBV4-1, the J call TRBJ1-1; no clear D gene. The length of the CDR3 is 12 residues. Trimming took 4 bases from V and 6 from J, leaving 9 bases between them. Germline CDR1 MGHRA, CDR2 YSYEKL. The CDR3 DNA follows: TGCGCCAGCAGCCCCGGGAGGCCTGAAGCTTTCTTT. This encodes CASSPGRPEAFF.

The rearrangement joins TRBV11-2 to TRBJ2-3; D perhaps matches TRBD2 (5 bases). The CDR3 loop spans 15 amino acids. V lost 3 bases to trimming and J lost 2 bases, with 12 bases between them. CDR1 is SGHAT, CDR2 FQNNGV, per germline. CDR3 coding DNA: TGTGCCAGCAGCTTGAGGTCGGGATTCACAGATACGCAGTATTTT. Translating gives CASSLRSGFTDTQYF.

The chain combines TRBV11-2 with TRBJ2-1; 7 nucleotides line up with TRBD2. The trim removed 5 bases at V and 3 bases at J, leaving 1 base unmatched. CDR3 length: 13 residues. The germline gives CDR1 SGHAT, CDR2 FQNNGV. The CDR3 reads CASSGTNYNEQFF. The CDR3, as DNA: TGTGCCAGCAGCGGGACTAACTACAATGAGCAGTTCTTC.

The genes are TRBV6-1 and TRBJ2-1, with D uncertain. This CDR3 spans 15 amino acids. Germline values: CDR1 MNHNS, CDR2 SASEGT. Trimming took 6 bases from V and 2 from J, leaving 14 bases between them. The CDR3 DNA is TGTGCCAGCAGCGTCCGGCCCCGAACCTACAATGAGCAGTTCTTC. Encoded protein: CASSVRPRTYNEQFF.

This clonotype was found a few times. This sequence joins TRBV27 and TRBJ2-1; possibly TRBD1 for D (6 bases). V was trimmed by 1 base and J by 1 base, leaving 8 bases between them. The CDR3 is made up of 15 amino acids. The germline CDR1 and CDR2 sequences are MNHEY and SMNVEV (reference sequence). CDR3 sequence: CASSLWQGSYNEQFF. CDR3 in DNA: TGTGCCAGCAGTTTATGGCAGGGGTCCTACAATGAGCAGTTCTTC.

V is TRBV20-1 and J is TRBJ1-4; 10 bases align to TRBD1. Germline V lookup: CDR1 DFQATT, CDR2 SNEGSKA (reference sequence). Trimming took 0 bases from V and 6 from J; bases not matched to a gene: 4. This CDR3 region has 15 residues. CDR3 in DNA: TGCAGTGCTAGAGAGGCCGGGACAGGGGATGAAAAACTGTTTTTT. This sequence encodes CSAREAGTGDEKLFF.

This chain connects TRBV5-1 to TRBJ1-5; 7 bases fit TRBD1. CDR1 and CDR2 (germline): SGHRS, YFSETQ. The CDR3 loop spans 15 amino acids. With 2 bases clipped from V and 3 bases from J, the junction kept 5 bases outside the gene matches. The CDR3 bases are TGCGCCAGCAGCTTCAGTACAGGGGTCAATCAGCCCCAGCATTTT. This encodes CASSFSTGVNQPQHF. The complete variable domain, with remaining parts taken from reference TRBV5-1 and TRBJ1-5, reads KAGVTQTPRYLIKTRGQQVTLSCSPISGHRSVSWYQQTPGQGLQFLFEYFSETQRNKGNFPGRFSGRQFSNSRSEMNVSTLELGDSALYLCASSFSTGVNQPQHFGDGTRLSIL.

The DNA of the CDR3 is TGTGCCAGCAGCGAGGGAACAGCCTATGGCTACACCTTC. It specifies CASSEGTAYGYTF. The chain couples TRBV7-9 to TRBJ1-2, with D uncertain. CDR1 SEHNR and CDR2 FQNEAQ come from the germline V gene (reference sequence). V lost 5 bases to trimming and J lost 4 bases, with 11 bases between them. CDR3 length: 13 amino acids. Complete variable domain (other parts from reference TRBV7-9 and TRBJ1-2): DTGVSQNPRHKITKRGQNVTFRCDPISEHNRLYWYRQTLGQGPEFLTYFQNEAQLEKSRLLSDRFSAERPKGSFSTLEIQRTEQGDSAMYLCASSEGTAYGYTFGSGTRLTVV.

This chain connects TRBV15 to TRBJ2-1; D not resolved. V was cut by 0 bases and J by 4 bases, with 13 bases left in between. There are 16 residues in the CDR3. Germline V gene data show CDR1 as LNHNV and CDR2 as YYDKDF (reference sequence). CDR3 residues: CATSRDRELGYNEQFF. CDR3 in DNA: TGTGCCACCAGCAGAGATCGCGAGTTGGGGTACAATGAGCAGTTCTTC.

This clonotype has ten or more counts. The chain joins TRBV9 to TRBJ1-6; D is unresolved. The CDR3 is 17 amino acids. CDR1 and CDR2 from the germline V gene are SGDLS and YYNGEE. V was cut by 0 bases and J by 0 bases, with 10 bases left in between. DNA for the CDR3: TGTGCCAGCAGCGTAGACCGGGAAAGCTCCTATAATTCACCCCTCCACTTT. This translates into CASSVDRESSYNSPLHF.

This clonotype was recorded a few times. The chain links TRBV29-1 to TRBJ1-2; possibly TRBD1 for D (6 bases). V was clipped by 2 bases and J by 7 bases, with 14 bases between them. This CDR3 is 13 amino acids long. The germline V gene encodes CDR1 SQVTM and CDR2 ANQGSEA. DNA for the CDR3: TGCAGCGTTGAACGTGCAGGGGTGGTTGGCTACACCTTC. Translated, it gives CSVERAGVVGYTF.

The genes are TRBV9 and TRBJ2-1; D tentatively reads TRBD1 or TRBD2 (5 bases each). CDR3 size: 15 residues. The V gene's germline CDR1 is SGDLS and CDR2 YYNGEE. The V gene lost 3 bases and the J gene lost 1 base, with 11 bases spanning the gap. The CDR3 DNA reads as TGTGCCAGCAGCGACCGGGACGGATCCTACAATGAGCAGTTCTTC. This encodes CASSDRDGSYNEQFF.

This clonotype was seen a few times. The V and J genes are TRBV24-1 and TRBJ2-5, with D uncertain. Germline V lookup: CDR1 KGHDR, CDR2 SFDVKD. The CDR3 is made up of 13 amino acids. Trimming pared 4 bases from V and 1 base from J, leaving 6 bases between. The CDR3: CATSEPLQETQYF. The CDR3 nucleotides read TGTGCCACCAGTGAACCCCTCCAAGAGACCCAGTACTTC.

The gene calls are TRBV25-1 and TRBJ2-7, with D possibly called TRBD1 or TRBD2 (6 bases each). The CDR3 is made up of 13 amino acids. Looked up from germline, CDR1 is MGHDK and CDR2 is SYGVNS. V lost 6 bases and J 7 bases, leaving 16 bases between the germline ends. In DNA, the CDR3 is TGTGCCAGCAGCGCAGGGGAGGCATGGGAGCAGTACTTC. Protein: CASSAGEAWEQYF.